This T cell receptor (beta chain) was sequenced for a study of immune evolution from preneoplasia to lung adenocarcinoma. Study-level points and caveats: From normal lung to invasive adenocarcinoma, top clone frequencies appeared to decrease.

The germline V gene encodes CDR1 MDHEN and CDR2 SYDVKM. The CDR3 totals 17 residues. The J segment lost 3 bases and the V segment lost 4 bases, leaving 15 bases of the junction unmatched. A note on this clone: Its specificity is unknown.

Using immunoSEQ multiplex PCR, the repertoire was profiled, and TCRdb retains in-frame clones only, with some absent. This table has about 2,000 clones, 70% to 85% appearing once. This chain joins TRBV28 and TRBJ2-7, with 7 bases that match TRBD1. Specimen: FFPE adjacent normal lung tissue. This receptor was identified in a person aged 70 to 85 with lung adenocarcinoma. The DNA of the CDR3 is TGTGCCAGCAGTTCGCAGACCGCCGGGTCAGGGGGCTACGAGCAGTACTTC. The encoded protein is CASSSQTAGSGGYEQYF.